This T cell receptor (beta chain) was retrieved from a study of early T cells in non-severe SARS-CoV-2 infection. Background on the study: Whole-blood bulk RNA, unsorted, was sequenced, and chains were unpaired. Study outcomes and limitations: Missing private and CD4 specificities, VDJdb matching favored anti-spike CD8 responses.

The CDR3 runs to 14 residues. CDR1 and CDR2 from the germline V gene are SGHRS and YFSETQ. Deletions cut 0 bases from V and 1 base from J, with 4 bases between. Individual cDNA molecules each received unique molecular identifiers attached to them. TCRdb re-analysed the 5' RACE reads in MiXCR, keeping a single row per CDR3 protein. Of about 110,000 distinct CDR3 sequences in the sample, about 12% were seen once. Concerning this clonotype: Its target is unknown.

The clonotype comes from an adult who was a healthcare worker with PCR-confirmed SARS-CoV-2 infection or an uninfected control (not recorded which). Sequences were obtained from whole blood. The rearrangement uses TRBV5-1 and TRBJ2-2, with no clear D. The CDR3 bases are TGCGCCAGCAGCTTGGGGTGGAACACCGGGGAGCTGTTTTTT. It is translated as CASSLGWNTGELFF.